This T cell receptor (beta chain) derives from a study of T cells in Graves' hyperthyroidism and ophthalmopathy. The TCR beta CDR3 regions underwent amplification using RNA transcripts as the source. TCR CDR3 underwent first-round RT-PCR with the HTBI primer set. TCRdb redid the calling of the multiplex PCR reads with MiXCR, one entry per CDR3 protein. Here the sample spans under 350,000 distinct CDR3 sequences, 15% to 20% being singletons. General study points: Ophthalmopathy, which appeared later, was predicted by the model a median approximately six months before onset.

V was pared by 11 bases and J by 5 bases, with 14 bases between. Germline lookup yields CDR1 MNHNS and CDR2 SASEGT. This CDR3 spans 12 amino acids. This clonotype was recorded a few times. Its target is unknown. This clonotype originated in an older woman with Graves' ophthalmopathy. The gene calls are TRBV6-1 and TRBJ2-3; maybe TRBD2 (7 bases). The specimen was blood. The CDR3: CAGGAGGDTQYF. As DNA, the CDR3 is TGTGCCGGGGGGGCCGGAGGAGATACGCAGTATTTT.